The 24 T cell receptor beta chains below all came from one sample that was sequenced in a study of blood T cell repertoires in COVID-19. Produced via immunoSEQ multiplex PCR; TCRdb's table is partial and in-frame only. The repertoire holds 650,000 to 800,000 clones, with about nine tenths as singletons. Sequencing was done on a sample of peripheral blood. The origin of the receptors is a woman under 30 with acute or convalescent COVID-19.

V gene TRBV7-9 combines with J gene TRBJ1-3; 8 nucleotides match TRBD1. V was pared by 2 bases and J by 0 bases, with 6 bases of the junction left unmatched. The CDR3 loop spans 17 amino acids. The germline V gene encodes CDR1 SEHNR and CDR2 FQNEAQ (reference sequence). The CDR3 DNA sequence: TGTGCCAGCAGCTTAAAAGGGACAGGTCGCTCTGGAAACACCATATATTTT. It encodes CASSLKGTGRSGNTIYF.

This CDR3 is CATSPFDFTSGNTIYF. The CDR3 DNA is TGTGCCACCAGTCCATTCGACTTTACCTCTGGAAACACCATATATTTT. The V gene is TRBV24-1, the J gene TRBJ1-3; D gene ambiguous. The V end lost 6 bases, the J end lost 0 bases, and 14 bases lay between the germline ends. Germline-derived CDR1 and CDR2 are KGHDR and SFDVKD. The CDR3 runs to 16 residues.

This clone was detected a few times. V usage is TRBV30 and J usage is TRBJ1-2; tentatively, D is TRBD1 (6 bases). The CDR3 is made up of 15 amino acids. Germline CDR1 GTSNPN, CDR2 SVGIG (reference sequence). The V end was cut by 3 bases, the J end by 6 bases, with 20 bases between. The CDR3 protein is CAWSPTGRGANGYTF. The CDR3 DNA sequence: TGTGCCTGGAGCCCTACAGGGAGAGGGGCTAATGGCTACACCTTC.

The CDR3: CASSIGGPAYEQYF. The CDR3 bases are TGTGCCAGTAGTATCGGGGGGCCAGCCTACGAGCAGTACTTC. V is TRBV19 and J is TRBJ2-7, with a tentative D call TRBD2 (7 bases). Deletions cut 3 bases from V and 2 bases from J, with 11 bases between. CDR1 LNHDA and CDR2 SQIVND come from the germline V gene (reference sequence). This CDR3 is built from 14 residues.

This clone was seen once. The V call is TRBV7-9, the J call TRBJ2-1; a possible D gene is TRBD2 (5 bases). CDR3 length: 12 residues. V lost 5 bases and J lost 10, with 12 bases in between. Germline CDR1 reads SEHNR; CDR2 reads FQNEAQ (reference sequence). The CDR3 here is CASSPSQREQFF. In DNA form, the CDR3 reads TGTGCCAGCAGCCCGAGCCAGCGGGAGCAGTTCTTC.

This clone was counted between two and nine times. V is TRBV7-2 and J is TRBJ1-2; 9 bases are a match to TRBD1. Germline V gives CDR1 SGHTA, CDR2 FQGNSA. The CDR3 length is 15 residues. Germline trimming cut 5 bases from V and 5 bases from J; bases unmatched to any gene: 9. The CDR3: CASSTGTGIQYGYTF. In nucleotides, the CDR3 is TGTGCCAGCAGCACGGGGACAGGGATTCAATATGGCTACACCTTC.

The gene calls are TRBV19 and TRBJ2-1; 10 bases are shared with TRBD1. The germline V gene has CDR1 LNHDA and CDR2 SQIVND (reference sequence). With V trimmed by 6 bases and J by 6 bases, 11 bases remained unmatched. The CDR3 totals 16 residues. In DNA form, the CDR3 reads TGTGCCAGTAGGCCCGGACGGGACAGGGGCGGCAATGAGCAGTTCTTC. Its translation is CASRPGRDRGGNEQFF.

This CDR3 reads CASSSRTGAYGYTF. CDR3 sequence (DNA): TGTGCCAGCAGCTCGAGGACAGGGGCCTATGGCTACACCTTC. The chain recombines TRBV13 with TRBJ1-2; TRBD1 matches at 9 bases. The CDR3 loop spans 14 amino acids. Germline V CDR1 and CDR2: PRHDT, FYEKMQ (reference sequence). The V gene end was trimmed by 4 bases and the J gene end by 4 bases; junction bases not matched to a gene: 4.

This rearrangement joins TRBV15 to TRBJ2-7; D may be TRBD1 (5 bases). With 6 bases removed from V and 3 bases from J, the gap between germline ends came to 12 bases. This CDR3 is built from 13 residues. CDR1 LNHNV and CDR2 YYDKDF come from the germline V gene (reference sequence). CDR3 nucleotide sequence: TGTGCCACCAGGAACAGGACCTTCTACGAGCAGTACTTC. It specifies CATRNRTFYEQYF.

The chain joins TRBV7-3 to TRBJ2-1; 8 bases line up with TRBD2. V was pared by 1 base and J by 8 bases, with 7 bases of the junction left unmatched. The CDR3 contains 15 residues. CDR1 is SGHTA, CDR2 FQGTGA, per germline. The CDR3 DNA is TGTGCCAGCAGCTTAATGGGACTAGGGAGCTATGAGCAGTTCTTC. Translated, it gives CASSLMGLGSYEQFF. Full variable domain (rest looked up from reference TRBV7-3 and TRBJ2-1): GAGVSQTPSNKVTEKGKYVELRCDPISGHTALYWYRQSLGQGPEFLIYFQGTGAADDSGLPNDRFFAVRPEGSVSTLKIQRTERGDSAVYLCASSLMGLGSYEQFFGPGTRLTVL.

The chain joins TRBV27 to TRBJ2-6, with D perhaps TRBD2 (6 bases). This CDR3 region has 17 residues. Per germline, CDR1 MNHEY and CDR2 SMNVEV (reference sequence). Deletions cut 5 bases from V and 3 bases from J, with 17 bases between. The CDR3 sequence is CASSPNPGVSGANVLTF. The CDR3 coding sequence is TGTGCCAGCAGTCCGAATCCGGGGGTGAGTGGGGCCAACGTCCTGACTTTC.

The chain carries TRBV7-3 and TRBJ2-1; D is perhaps TRBD1 (5 bases). Between the trimmed V and J ends, which lost 6 bases and 6 bases, there was a span of 15 bases. Germline CDR1 and CDR2: SGHTA and FQGTGA. The CDR3 is made up of 14 amino acids. CDR3 DNA: TGTGCCAGCAGAGACAGTCCCTTCTCCAATGAGCAGTTCTTC. It yields the protein CASRDSPFSNEQFF.

The count of this clone is one. This chain uses TRBV5-8 with TRBJ2-1, with 7 positions matching TRBD1. CDR3 size: 15 residues. Germline-derived CDR1 and CDR2 are SGHTS and YDEGEE. Trimming at V came to 4 bases and at J to 2 bases, leaving 6 bases not matched to a gene. The DNA of the CDR3 is TGTGCCAGCAGCATAGGGGGCACAGCCTACAATGAGCAGTTCTTC. Amino acid sequence: CASSIGGTAYNEQFF.

The rearrangement uses TRBV2 and TRBJ1-1; D perhaps matches TRBD1 (6 bases). The germline V gene has CDR1 SNHLY and CDR2 FYNNEI. Trimming left V 5 bases short and J 1 base short, with 17 bases between. This CDR3 is built from 16 residues. The CDR3: CASSRGGAWTNTEAFF. The CDR3 DNA reads as TGTGCCAGCAGTAGGGGGGGGGCCTGGACGAACACTGAAGCTTTCTTT.

The CDR3 nucleotides are TGTGCCAGCAGCCAACCTTTACTAGCGGGGGGATACACCGGGGAGCTGTTTTTT. It yields the protein CASSQPLLAGGYTGELFF. The chain couples TRBV14 to TRBJ2-2; TRBD2 agrees at 12 bases. The CDR3 totals 18 residues. V shed 2 bases, J shed 3 bases, and the junction held 7 bases outside the gene matches. In germline, CDR1 is SGHDN, CDR2 FVKESK.

CDR3 in DNA: TGCGCCAGCAGCCAAGAGGGACAGGGGATAGAGCAGTTCTTC. Protein product: CASSQEGQGIEQFF. This chain uses TRBV4-1 with TRBJ2-1; 10 bases fit TRBD1. V dropped 0 bases and J dropped 10; count of bases not matched to a gene: 3. This CDR3 is 14 amino acids long. CDR1 and CDR2 from the germline V gene are MGHRA and YSYEKL.

The V call is TRBV2, the J call TRBJ1-2; a possible D gene is TRBD1 (5 bases). The CDR3 spans 15 residues. Trimming left V 3 bases short and J 4 bases short, with 15 bases between. Germline V gene data show CDR1 as SNHLY and CDR2 as FYNNEI. The CDR3 is CASSDIGGTIYGYTF. CDR3 bases: TGTGCCAGCAGTGACATTGGGGGGACTATCTATGGCTACACCTTC.

The sample holds one count of this clone. The chain combines TRBV11-2 with TRBJ1-6; 9 bases are shared with TRBD1. Germline assignment: CDR1 SGHAT and CDR2 FQNNGV. The CDR3 spans 18 residues. Germline trimming cut 5 bases from V and 2 bases from J; bases unmatched to any gene: 10. CDR3 sequence: CASSPRGDRVTYNSPLHF. DNA of the CDR3: TGTGCCAGCAGCCCAAGGGGGGACAGGGTGACCTATAATTCACCCCTCCACTTT.

V gene TRBV3-1 (or the pseudogene TRBV3-2) combines with J gene TRBJ2-1, with 8 nucleotides matching TRBD2. This CDR3 contains 19 residues. The trim removed 0 bases at V and 0 bases at J, leaving 10 bases unmatched. The germline gives CDR1 LGHDT, CDR2 YNNKEL (reference sequence). The CDR3, as DNA: TGTGCCAGCAGCCAAGAAGGGCTAGCGGGCCGTAGCTCCTACAATGAGCAGTTCTTC. It is translated as CASSQEGLAGRSSYNEQFF.

The J gene is TRBJ1-6, the V gene TRBV12-3 or TRBV12-4; perhaps TRBD1 as D (6 bases). V lost 6 bases, J lost 9 bases, and 9 bases lay in between. This CDR3 has 12 residues. The CDR3 DNA sequence: TGTGCCAGCAGGACAGGAGGTTCACCCCTCCACTTT. It yields the protein CASRTGGSPLHF.

This clone was observed a few times. The chain links TRBV5-1 to TRBJ1-5; 7 positions match TRBD1. There are 15 residues in the CDR3. The ends lost 2 bases at V and 4 bases at J; junction bases unmatched: 6. Germline values: CDR1 SGHRS, CDR2 YFSETQ. CDR3 in amino acids: CASSLQGSKNQPQHF. The DNA of the CDR3 is TGCGCCAGCAGCTTACAGGGGTCGAAGAATCAGCCCCAGCATTTT.

The V call is TRBV4-3, the J call TRBJ1-4, with D perhaps matching TRBD1 (5 bases). From germline, CDR1 is LGHNA and CDR2 YSLEER. The V end lost 0 bases, the J end lost 8 bases, and 13 bases lay between the germline ends. The CDR3 has 15 residues. CDR3 loop: CASSQDYGGREKLFF. The CDR3 region has the DNA TGCGCCAGCAGCCAAGATTACGGGGGGAGGGAAAAACTGTTTTTT.

Comment on this clone: This sample includes further DNA sequences coding for the same CDR3. This chain links TRBV9 with TRBJ2-1; maybe TRBD1 (6 bases). The V and J ends lost 2 bases and 2 bases respectively, with 8 bases between them. CDR1 is SGDLS, CDR2 YYNGEE, per germline. The CDR3 covers 14 residues. Written as DNA, the CDR3 is TGTGCCAGCAGCGTGGGGGACACCTACAATGAGCAGTTCTTC. Translating it yields CASSVGDTYNEQFF.

V gene TRBV4-3 combines with J gene TRBJ1-6; 8 nucleotides match TRBD1. V lost 0 bases and J lost 8; bases outside the gene matches: 0. Per germline, CDR1 LGHNA and CDR2 YSLEER. The CDR3 is made up of 14 amino acids. CDR3 nucleotide sequence: TGCGCCAGCAGCCAAGACAGGGGGCATTCACCCCTCCACTTT. Amino acid sequence: CASSQDRGHSPLHF.